The 18 T cell receptor beta chains below come from one sample, sequenced in a study of early T cells in non-severe SARS-CoV-2 infection. TCRdb reprocessed the 5' RACE reads with MiXCR, giving one entry per CDR3 protein. Of 33,000 or so distinct CDR3 sequences in the sample, almost 6% were seen once. The sample consisted of whole blood. All receptors derive from an adult who was a healthcare worker with PCR-confirmed SARS-CoV-2 infection or an uninfected control (not recorded which).

Many counts were recorded for this clonotype. The chain couples TRBV11-1 to TRBJ2-5; D may be TRBD2 (6 bases). Looked up from germline, CDR1 is SGHAT and CDR2 is FQDESV (reference sequence). The CDR3 is 15 amino acids. Trimming took off 6 bases at V and 1 base at J, with 15 bases between the two ends. The CDR3 DNA is TGTGCCAGCAGAGGAACTGGGACTGCCCAAGAGACCCAGTACTTC. Encoded protein: CASRGTGTAQETQYF.

The table lists this clonotype with many counts. The J gene is TRBJ2-7, the V gene TRBV20-1; possible D gene TRBD2, 6 bases. Germline CDR1 is DFQATT and CDR2 is SNEGSKA (reference sequence). V was trimmed by 4 bases and J by 6 bases, leaving 22 bases between them. The CDR3 is 15 amino acids. The CDR3 DNA follows: TGCAGTGCTAATGGTGGAGGGATCAGGGTCCGCGAGCAGTACTTC. It encodes CSANGGGIRVREQYF.

This clonotype was seen repeatedly, ten times or more. The V and J genes are TRBV7-3 and TRBJ1-1; D remains unclear. Between the trimmed V and J ends, which lost 3 bases and 4 bases, there was a span of 9 bases. The CDR3 is made up of 13 amino acids. CDR1 is SGHTA and CDR2 is FQGTGA in the germline V gene. The CDR3 region is CASSLLMATEAFF. For the CDR3, the DNA is TGTGCCAGCAGCTTGTTGATGGCCACTGAAGCTTTCTTT.

There are many counts of this clonotype. The chain joins TRBV11-3 to TRBJ2-1, with 7 bases matching TRBD2. The CDR3 covers 15 residues. V trimming: 5 bases; J trimming: 5 bases; junction bases outside the gene matches: 9. The germline V gene has CDR1 SGHNT and CDR2 YENEEA. This CDR3 reads CASSPSGTTNNEQFF. CDR3 coding DNA: TGTGCCAGCAGCCCTTCCGGGACTACAAACAATGAGCAGTTCTTC.

This clonotype has a handful of counts. V usage is TRBV3-1 and J usage is TRBJ2-1; D gene ambiguous. The V end was cut by 1 base, the J end by 9 bases, with 10 bases between. CDR1 and CDR2 (germline): LGHDT, YNNKEL (reference sequence). This CDR3 has 13 amino acids. The CDR3: CASSQVTLAEQFF. The CDR3 coding sequence is TGTGCCAGCAGCCAAGTGACATTGGCTGAGCAGTTCTTC.

This clonotype was detected many times. The chain uses TRBV5-6 and TRBJ1-4, with D hard to call. CDR3 size: 14 residues. Germline CDR1 is SGHDT and CDR2 is YYEEEE. The V and J ends lost 6 bases and 0 bases respectively, with 9 bases between them. The CDR3: CASTPGPTNEKLFF. The DNA of the CDR3 is TGTGCCAGCACCCCGGGTCCAACTAATGAAAAACTGTTTTTT.

The chain uses TRBV20-1 and TRBJ2-5; maybe TRBD1 (5 bases). V shed 5 bases and J shed 4 bases, with 14 bases lying between them. Germline CDR1 is DFQATT and CDR2 is SNEGSKA (reference sequence). The CDR3 sequence is 13 residues long. CDR3 residues: CSAPRDEIETQYF. The CDR3 nucleotides read TGCAGTGCTCCCAGGGATGAGATAGAGACCCAGTACTTC.

In this sample, this clonotype turned up many times. V is TRBV20-1 and J is TRBJ2-3; D not certain. V shed 0 bases and J shed 1 base, with 14 bases lying between them. Germline CDR1 and CDR2: DFQATT and SNEGSKA (reference sequence). The CDR3 loop spans 16 amino acids. Written as DNA, the CDR3 is TGCAGTGCTAGAGATGGCACAGCTAAAGGCACAGATACGCAGTATTTT. Its translation is CSARDGTAKGTDTQYF.

The V and J genes are TRBV2 and TRBJ1-5; D uncertain. The CDR3 covers 15 residues. V was shortened by 6 bases and J by 1 base, with 13 bases between the two germline ends. Looked up from germline, CDR1 is SNHLY and CDR2 is FYNNEI. As DNA, the CDR3 is TGTGCCAGCAGGCGTCGGGCCCAAAGCAATCAGCCCCAGCATTTT. It encodes CASRRRAQSNQPQHF.

This clonotype was seen at least ten times. This chain connects TRBV6-1 to TRBJ1-5; D not certain. The CDR3 spans 15 residues. Trimming took off 6 bases at V and 0 bases at J, with 12 bases between the two ends. CDR1 is MNHNS and CDR2 is SASEGT in the germline V gene. CDR3: CASRGSQHSNQPQHF. CDR3 DNA: TGTGCCAGCAGAGGCTCCCAGCATAGCAATCAGCCCCAGCATTTT.

This clonotype has a count of ten or more. The J gene is TRBJ2-5, the V gene TRBV2, with TRBD2 as a possible D gene (6 bases). The ends were cut back, 7 bases at V and 0 bases at J, with 12 bases in the middle. CDR1 is SNHLY and CDR2 is FYNNEI in the germline V gene. CDR3 length: 14 residues. CDR3 amino acids: CASKPRTNQETQYF. The CDR3 DNA reads as TGTGCCAGCAAACCGAGGACTAACCAAGAGACCCAGTACTTC.

Many counts were recorded for this clonotype. The rearrangement links TRBV11-3 to TRBJ1-1; the D is unclear. Germline CDR1 reads SGHNT; CDR2 reads YENEEA. The V end was cut by 0 bases, the J end by 1 base, with 6 bases between. This CDR3 has 14 residues. The CDR3 DNA reads as TGTGCCAGCAGCTTAGAGGGCGGGAACACTGAAGCTTTCTTT. Protein: CASSLEGGNTEAFF.

This clonotype was recorded many times. The chain links TRBV3-1 to TRBJ1-2; 7 nucleotides match TRBD1. This CDR3 is 13 amino acids long. J was trimmed by 8 bases and V by 2 bases; bases with no gene match: 5. The V gene's germline CDR1 is LGHDT and CDR2 YNNKEL (reference sequence). The CDR3 spells CASSQRGGSGYTF. The CDR3 DNA sequence: TGTGCCAGCAGCCAACGAGGGGGCAGCGGCTACACCTTC.

This rearrangement joins TRBV7-2 to TRBJ2-2; 8 bases align to TRBD1. CDR1 is SGHTA and CDR2 is FQGNSA in the germline V gene. V lost 4 bases to trimming and J lost 3 bases; unmatched junction nucleotides: 10. The length of the CDR3 is 17 residues. The CDR3: CASSSNPGGADTGELFF. The CDR3 DNA sequence: TGTGCCAGCAGCTCTAACCCAGGGGGCGCGGACACCGGGGAGCTGTTTTTT.

This clonotype has a handful of counts. The chain links TRBV5-4 to TRBJ1-4; D is perhaps TRBD1 (6 bases). The V end was cut by 3 bases, the J end by 7 bases, with 13 bases between. The length of the CDR3 is 14 residues. Per germline, CDR1 SGHNT and CDR2 YYREEE (reference sequence). The CDR3 reads CASSSQGEGEKLFF. In DNA form, the CDR3 reads TGTGCCAGCAGCTCACAGGGTGAGGGTGAAAAACTGTTTTTT.

This clonotype showed up many times. The chain joins TRBV18 to TRBJ1-2, with 8 positions matching TRBD1. V lost 3 bases to trimming and J lost 8 bases; unmatched junction nucleotides: 2. Germline V gene sequence: CDR1 KGHSH, CDR2 LQKENI. The CDR3 is made up of 12 amino acids. The CDR3 region has the DNA TGTGCCAGCTCACCGGACAGGGACGGCTACACCTTC. Translating it yields CASSPDRDGYTF.

This clonotype occurred many times. The chain joins TRBV6-2 or TRBV6-3 to TRBJ2-2; 9 bases match TRBD1. There are 15 residues in the CDR3. Germline V CDR1 and CDR2: MNHEY, SVGEGT. The V segment lost 6 bases and the J segment 6 bases; nucleotides outside the gene matches: 8. The CDR3 spells CASSERDRVSGELFF. As DNA, the CDR3 is TGTGCCAGCAGCGAGCGGGACAGGGTGTCCGGGGAGCTGTTTTTT.

This clonotype qualifies as medium-sized (0.01 to 0.1%). The chain has TRBV7-8 and TRBJ2-5, with 8 nucleotides matching TRBD1. The CDR3 extends over 15 amino acids. Trimming removed 4 bases from V and 4 bases from J; junction bases left unmatched: 8. The germline CDR1 and CDR2 sequences are SGHVS and FQNEAQ. The CDR3 region has the DNA TGTGCCAGCAGCTGGCCCTGGACAGGGAGAGAGACCCAGTACTTC. This codes for CASSWPWTGRETQYF.